This T cell receptor beta chain was identified during a study of blood T cell repertoires in COVID-19. Study-level information: PBMCs, B-cell-depleted T cells, or T cells were the source of the cDNA or gDNA that made up the material.

Authors' methods: Amplification of reference gene primers was used by the study to estimate nucleated cell counts. Only in-frame clones appear in the TCRdb table, and some are missing; sequencing was by immunoSEQ multiplex PCR. V and J calls and clone size are as listed in that table; D and trimming were resolved from the DNA. The sample lists about 480,000 clones, 70% to 90% occurring once. The V end lost 2 bases, the J end lost 5 bases, and 9 bases lay between the germline ends. There are 14 residues in the CDR3. Germline V gene lookup returns CDR1 SGHAT and CDR2 FQNNGV. The sample holds a few counts of this clone. Participants came from about 24 US areas, aged about 18 to 95 years. Self-reported history from a screening survey and questionnaire set each donor's cohort.

Sequencing was performed on PBMCs or T cells enriched from blood (not recorded which). The origin of this receptor is a woman aged 55-69 years who had recovered from COVID-19. V is TRBV11-2 and J is TRBJ1-4, with unresolved D. CDR3: CASSLTTGNEKLFF. As DNA, the CDR3 is TGTGCCAGCAGCTTAACGACGGGGAATGAAAAACTGTTTTTT.